The 11 T cell receptor beta chains in this list originate from one sample, sequenced in a study of cytomegalovirus exposure and HLA in healthy donors. Assay used: immunoSEQ multiplex PCR; TCRdb lists only in-frame clones, some missing. The sample has about 200,000 clones, around four fifths seen once. The sequenced material came from PBMCs. The origin of the receptors is a woman aged 18-29 years in good health and CMV-seronegative.

This sequence joins TRBV27 and TRBJ2-2; TRBD2 matches 13 bases. Germline CDR1 reads MNHEY; CDR2 reads SMNVEV (reference sequence). Unmatched junction bases numbered 0, after V lost 5 bases and J lost 0 bases. This CDR3 region has 16 residues. CDR3 region: CASSGLAGANTGELFF. CDR3 coding DNA: TGTGCCAGCAGTGGACTAGCGGGGGCGAACACCGGGGAGCTGTTTTTT.

This chain connects TRBV15 to TRBJ2-7; D call uncertain. The germline V gene has CDR1 LNHNV and CDR2 YYDKDF (reference sequence). V shed 6 bases and J shed 2 bases, with 14 bases lying between them. This CDR3 has 14 residues. The DNA for the CDR3 is TGTGCCACCAGTATTGGCTCGGGTCCCTACGAGCAGTACTTC. Protein sequence: CATSIGSGPYEQYF.

V is TRBV6-1 and J is TRBJ1-2; D gene unclear. Germline assignment: CDR1 MNHNS and CDR2 SASEGT. The V gene lost 1 base and the J gene lost 4 bases, with 13 bases spanning the gap. This CDR3 spans 15 amino acids. In DNA, the CDR3 is TGTGCCAGCAGTGAAGGGGCGGGCAGGTCCTATGGCTACACCTTC. Amino acids: CASSEGAGRSYGYTF.

The chain carries TRBV2 and TRBJ2-5; TRBD1 or TRBD2 may be the D gene (5 bases each). The ends were cut back, 8 bases at V and 4 bases at J, with 8 bases in the middle. The V gene's germline CDR1 is SNHLY and CDR2 FYNNEI. The CDR3 contains 11 residues. The CDR3 DNA reads as TGTGCCAGCCGGGACGCAGAGACCCAGTACTTC. The encoded protein is CASRDAETQYF. Supplemented by reference TRBV2 and TRBJ2-5, the full variable domain reads EPEVTQTPSHQVTQMGQEVILRCVPISNHLYFYWYRQILGQKVEFLVSFYNNEISEKSEIFDDQFSVERPDGSNFTLKIRSTKLEDSAMYFCASRDAETQYFGPGTRLLVL.

The V gene is TRBV9, the J gene TRBJ2-6; the D is unclear. Trimming removed 3 bases from V and 0 bases from J, with 7 bases in between. Looked up from germline, CDR1 is SGDLS and CDR2 is YYNGEE. The CDR3 covers 15 residues. The CDR3 loop is CASSEPLSGANVLTF. The CDR3 DNA is TGTGCCAGCAGCGAGCCCCTCTCTGGGGCCAACGTCCTGACTTTC.

The chain recombines TRBV7-2 with TRBJ2-7, with a possible D match to TRBD2 (5 bases). V was trimmed by 0 bases and J by 6 bases, leaving 12 bases between them. The CDR3 length is 14 residues. Germline assignment: CDR1 SGHTA and CDR2 FQGNSA. The CDR3 nucleotides read TGTGCCAGCAGCTTAGCGTGGCCAAGCGGCGAGCAGTACTTC. This translates into CASSLAWPSGEQYF.

The rearrangement uses TRBV25-1 and TRBJ1-4, with D possibly TRBD1 on 6 matching bases. The V and J ends lost 3 bases and 6 bases respectively, with 17 bases between them. The CDR3 spans 16 residues. CDR1 and CDR2 (germline): MGHDK, SYGVNS. DNA of the CDR3: TGTGCCAGCAGTGACCCCCGCCGGGGGGCGGATGAAAAACTGTTTTTT. Translating gives CASSDPRRGADEKLFF.

On this clone itself: Other DNA sequences in this sample translate to the same CDR3. The chain joins TRBV2 to TRBJ1-1; the match to TRBD1 covers 9 bases. Germline V CDR1 and CDR2: SNHLY, FYNNEI. The CDR3 runs 14 residues. The V segment lost 7 bases and the J segment 2 bases; nucleotides outside the gene matches: 5. The CDR3 is CASTSGQGNTEAFF. CDR3 in DNA: TGTGCCAGCACCTCGGGACAGGGAAACACTGAAGCTTTCTTT.

The chain uses TRBV29-1 and TRBJ2-1, with D possibly called TRBD1 or TRBD2 (5 bases each). The germline CDR1 and CDR2 sequences are SQVTM and ANQGSEA. The CDR3 has 12 amino acids. V lost 7 bases and J 7 bases, leaving 14 bases between the germline ends. For the CDR3, the DNA is TGCAGCGCCCCCATCGGGGCAAATGAGCAGTTCTTC. Its protein is CSAPIGANEQFF.

This chain joins TRBV4-1 and TRBJ1-2, with 8 bases identical to TRBD1. Germline assignment: CDR1 MGHRA and CDR2 YSYEKL. J gave up 7 bases and V 0 bases, and 4 bases lay outside the gene matches. The CDR3 runs to 14 residues. The CDR3, as DNA: TGCGCCAGCAGCCAAGACGGACAGGGTGCTGGCTACACCTTC. Its translation is CASSQDGQGAGYTF.

The CDR3 sequence: CASSLQGASSTDTQYF. The CDR3, as DNA: TGTGCCAGCAGTTTACAGGGAGCGAGTAGCACAGATACGCAGTATTTT. This chain uses TRBV28 with TRBJ2-3; tentatively, D is TRBD1 or TRBD2 (5 bases each). V was shortened by 2 bases and J by 0 bases, with 12 bases between the two germline ends. Germline assignment: CDR1 MDHEN and CDR2 SYDVKM. This CDR3 has 16 amino acids.